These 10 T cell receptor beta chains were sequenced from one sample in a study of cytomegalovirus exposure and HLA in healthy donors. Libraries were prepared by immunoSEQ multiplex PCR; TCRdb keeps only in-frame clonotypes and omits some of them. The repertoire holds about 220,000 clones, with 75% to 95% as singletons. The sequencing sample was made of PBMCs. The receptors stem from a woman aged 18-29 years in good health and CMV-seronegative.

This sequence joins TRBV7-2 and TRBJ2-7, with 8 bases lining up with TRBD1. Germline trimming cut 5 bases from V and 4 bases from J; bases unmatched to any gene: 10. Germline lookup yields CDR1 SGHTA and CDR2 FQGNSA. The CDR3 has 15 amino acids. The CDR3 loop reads CASSLRQGWIYEQYF. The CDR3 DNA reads TGTGCCAGCAGCCTCCGACAGGGGTGGATTTACGAGCAGTACTTC.

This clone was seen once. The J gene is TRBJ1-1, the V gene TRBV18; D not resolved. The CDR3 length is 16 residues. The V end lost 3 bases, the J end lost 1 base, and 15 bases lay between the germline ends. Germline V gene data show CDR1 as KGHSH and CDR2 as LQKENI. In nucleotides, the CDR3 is TGTGCCAGCTCACCTAATCTTTCCCAGTGGAACACTGAAGCTTTCTTT. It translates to CASSPNLSQWNTEAFF.

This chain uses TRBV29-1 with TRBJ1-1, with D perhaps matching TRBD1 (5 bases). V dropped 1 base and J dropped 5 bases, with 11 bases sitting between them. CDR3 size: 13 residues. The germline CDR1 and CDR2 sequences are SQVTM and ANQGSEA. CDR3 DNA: TGCAGCGTTGAAGCGGGGGTTGGGACTGAAGCTTTCTTT. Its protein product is CSVEAGVGTEAFF.

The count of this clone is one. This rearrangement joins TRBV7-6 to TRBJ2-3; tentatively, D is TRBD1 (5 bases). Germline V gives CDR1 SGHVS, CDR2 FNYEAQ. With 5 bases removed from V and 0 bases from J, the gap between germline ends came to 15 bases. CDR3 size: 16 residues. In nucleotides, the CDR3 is TGTGCCAGCAGCCAACAGGTTTTATCTAGCACAGATACGCAGTATTTT. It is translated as CASSQQVLSSTDTQYF.

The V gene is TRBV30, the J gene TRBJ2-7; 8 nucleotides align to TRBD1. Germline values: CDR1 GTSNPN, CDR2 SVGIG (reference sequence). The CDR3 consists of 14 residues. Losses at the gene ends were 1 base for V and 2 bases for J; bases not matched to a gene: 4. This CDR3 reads CAWSGQGPAYEQYF. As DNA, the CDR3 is TGTGCCTGGAGTGGACAGGGGCCGGCCTACGAGCAGTACTTC.

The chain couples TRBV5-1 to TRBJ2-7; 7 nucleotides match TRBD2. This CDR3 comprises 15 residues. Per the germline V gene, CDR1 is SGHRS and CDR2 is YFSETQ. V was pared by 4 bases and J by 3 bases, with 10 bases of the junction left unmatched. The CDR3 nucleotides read TGCGCCAGCAGCCGCGTTCGGGGGGAAGGCTACGAGCAGTACTTC. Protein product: CASSRVRGEGYEQYF.

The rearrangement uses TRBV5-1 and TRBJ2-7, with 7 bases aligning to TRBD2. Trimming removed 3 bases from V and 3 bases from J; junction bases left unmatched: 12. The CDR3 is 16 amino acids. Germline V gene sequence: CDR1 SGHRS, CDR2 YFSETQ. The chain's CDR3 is CASSSDVSGNSYEQYF. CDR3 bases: TGCGCCAGCAGCTCCGACGTCAGCGGGAATAGCTACGAGCAGTACTTC.

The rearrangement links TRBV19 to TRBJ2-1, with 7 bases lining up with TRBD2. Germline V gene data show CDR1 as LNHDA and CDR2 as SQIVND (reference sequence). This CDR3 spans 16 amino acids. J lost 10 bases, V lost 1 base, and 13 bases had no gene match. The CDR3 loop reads CASSIARTSSGGEQFF. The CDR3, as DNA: TGTGCCAGTAGTATAGCTAGGACCAGCTCCGGGGGGGAGCAGTTCTTC.

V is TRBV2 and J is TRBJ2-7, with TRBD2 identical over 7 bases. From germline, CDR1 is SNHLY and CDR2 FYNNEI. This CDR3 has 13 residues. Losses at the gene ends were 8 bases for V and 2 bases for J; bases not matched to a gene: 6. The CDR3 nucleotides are TGTGCCAGCTTAGGAGGGAGGGCCTACGAGCAGTACTTC. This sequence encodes CASLGGRAYEQYF.

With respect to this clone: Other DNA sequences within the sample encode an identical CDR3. CDR3 residues: CASRPTGGSYNEQFF. In DNA form, the CDR3 reads TGTGCCAGCAGGCCAACAGGGGGGTCATACAATGAGCAGTTCTTC. V gene TRBV6-5 combines with J gene TRBJ2-1; 8 nucleotides match TRBD1. The CDR3 totals 15 residues. After removal of 6 bases from V and 4 bases from J, the junction contained 8 bases not matched to a gene. Germline assignment: CDR1 MNHEY and CDR2 SVGAGI.